One and the same sample provided the 27 T cell receptor beta chains below, sequenced in a study of cytomegalovirus exposure and HLA in healthy donors. PCR employed 60 Vbeta and 13 Jbeta primers. Data came from immunoSEQ multiplex PCR; TCRdb stores just in-frame clones and leaves some out. Among about 45,000 clones listed, 55% to 75% were seen once. Material: PBMCs. These receptors were obtained from a woman younger than 45 in good health and CMV-seronegative.

This chain links TRBV30 with TRBJ2-7, with a possible D match to TRBD1 (5 bases). From germline, CDR1 is GTSNPN and CDR2 SVGIG (reference sequence). V lost 2 bases, J lost 5 bases, and 16 bases lay in between. The CDR3 length is 14 residues. CDR3 coding DNA: TGTGCCTGGAGTACAATAAGGCAGGGCAACGAGCAGTACTTC. It yields the protein CAWSTIRQGNEQYF.

The V and J genes are TRBV2 and TRBJ2-7, with D possibly matching TRBD1 (6 bases). With 6 bases removed from V and 7 bases from J, the gap between germline ends came to 16 bases. Germline V gives CDR1 SNHLY, CDR2 FYNNEI. This CDR3 has 13 residues. The CDR3 region is CASRADLQGEQYF. CDR3 DNA sequence: TGTGCCAGCAGGGCCGACCTCCAGGGGGAGCAGTACTTC.

This clone was counted only a few times. The chain links TRBV14 to TRBJ2-3; tentatively, D is TRBD2 (5 bases). CDR1 SGHDN and CDR2 FVKESK come from the germline V gene. This CDR3 has 17 amino acids. Trimming removed 4 bases from V and 1 base from J, with 18 bases in between. The CDR3 spells CASSRSLLASRTDTQYF. The CDR3 DNA is TGTGCCAGCAGCCGAAGTCTCCTAGCCAGTCGCACAGATACGCAGTATTTT.

The chain has TRBV7-7 and TRBJ2-2, with D unclear. The V end was cut by 6 bases, the J end by 8 bases, with 10 bases between. CDR3 length equals 12 residues. Germline CDR1 reads SSHAT; CDR2 reads FNYEAQ (reference sequence). The CDR3 DNA reads TGTGCCAGCAGAAGATTGACAGGGGAGCTGTTTTTT. This translates into CASRRLTGELFF.

With respect to this clone: The junction departs from the called germline gene at one end, perhaps through a read error. The chain is built from TRBV2 and TRBJ2-7; TRBD1 matches at 9 bases. The length of the CDR3 is 12 residues. Germline V gene data show CDR1 as SNHLY and CDR2 as FYNNEI. CDR3 in amino acids: CASSRRAGQGHF. The CDR3, as DNA: TGTGCCAGCAGTAGGCGGGCGGGACAGGGACACTTC.

This rearrangement joins TRBV6-5 to TRBJ2-7; maybe TRBD1 (6 bases). Between the trimmed V and J ends, which lost 7 bases and 0 bases, there was a span of 16 bases. CDR3 length: 15 amino acids. Germline loops: CDR1 MNHEY, CDR2 SVGAGI. The CDR3 DNA is TGTGCCAGCAAAATTGACAGGACCACCTCCTACGAGCAGTACTTC. As protein: CASKIDRTTSYEQYF.

The chain employs TRBV28 and TRBJ1-5; the D is unclear. Per the germline V gene, CDR1 is MDHEN and CDR2 is SYDVKM. This CDR3 region has 10 residues. Trimming removed 8 bases from V and 6 bases from J, with 5 bases in between. In DNA, the CDR3 is TGTGCCAGCTCCGTTCAGCCCCAGCATTTT. This codes for CASSVQPQHF.

V usage is TRBV7-2 and J usage is TRBJ1-5; D gene unclear. In germline, CDR1 is SGHTA, CDR2 FQGNSA. V was clipped by 3 bases and J by 4 bases, with 13 bases between them. CDR3 length: 15 amino acids. The CDR3 region has the DNA TGTGCCAGCAGCTTTAAGACAAGTCCGAATCAGCCCCAGCATTTT. Its protein product is CASSFKTSPNQPQHF.

CDR3 DNA sequence: TGTGCCTACCTGCCGGGACTAGCAATCCCTAGGGCGTCCAATGAGCAGTTCTTC. As protein: CAYLPGLAIPRASNEQFF. The rearrangement joins TRBV30 to TRBJ2-1, with 9 nucleotides matching TRBD2. Germline assignment: CDR1 GTSNPN and CDR2 SVGIG (reference sequence). Germline trimming cut 7 bases from V and 6 bases from J; bases unmatched to any gene: 22. This CDR3 is 18 amino acids long.

The chain joins TRBV28 to TRBJ1-1; a possible D gene is TRBD1 (5 bases). V gave up 3 bases and J gave up 7 bases, with 9 bases separating them. Germline V lookup: CDR1 MDHEN, CDR2 SYDVKM. The CDR3 covers 12 residues. This chain's CDR3 is CASSFSGNEAFF. The CDR3 DNA follows: TGTGCCAGCAGTTTCTCAGGGAATGAAGCTTTCTTT. The variable domain in full, with the rest retrieved from reference TRBV28 and TRBJ1-1, is DVKVTQSSRYLVKRTGEKVFLECVQDMDHENMFWYRQDPGLGLRLIYFSYDVKMKEKGDIPEGYSVSREKKERFSLILESASTNQTSMYLCASSFSGNEAFFGQGTRLTVV.

The chain joins TRBV28 to TRBJ2-7, with D tentatively TRBD2 (5 bases). V dropped 6 bases and J dropped 2 bases, with 14 bases sitting between them. This CDR3 has 14 amino acids. From germline, CDR1 is MDHEN and CDR2 SYDVKM. The DNA of the CDR3 is TGTGCCAGCAGCTTCCCCGGGGAGACCTACGAGCAGTACTTC. Translated, it gives CASSFPGETYEQYF.

This clone was detected only a few times. J is TRBJ1-2 and V is TRBV2; a possible D gene is TRBD1 (5 bases). The germline V and J ends were trimmed by 6 bases and 4 bases, with 12 bases remaining between them. The CDR3 has 13 residues. Germline V lookup: CDR1 SNHLY, CDR2 FYNNEI. The CDR3 reads CASRGGAGYGYTF. In DNA form, the CDR3 reads TGTGCCAGCAGGGGCGGGGCAGGCTATGGCTACACCTTC.

V and J are TRBV7-2 and TRBJ2-3, with 8 positions matching TRBD2. This CDR3 has 13 amino acids. V shed 6 bases, J shed 9 bases, and the junction held 8 bases outside the gene matches. The germline gives CDR1 SGHTA, CDR2 FQGNSA. CDR3 coding DNA: TGTGCCAGCAGTCCCCGGGGGGGAGGGACGCAGTATTTT. This translates into CASSPRGGGTQYF.

The gene calls are TRBV5-1 and TRBJ2-1; tentatively, D is TRBD2 (6 bases). V shed 0 bases and J shed 3 bases, with 13 bases lying between them. From germline, CDR1 is SGHRS and CDR2 YFSETQ. This CDR3 has 16 residues. CDR3 in amino acids: CASSLAPSEIYNEQFF. CDR3 coding DNA: TGCGCCAGCAGCTTGGCGCCTAGCGAGATCTACAATGAGCAGTTCTTC. The full variable domain, rest sourced from reference TRBV5-1 and TRBJ2-1, is KAGVTQTPRYLIKTRGQQVTLSCSPISGHRSVSWYQQTPGQGLQFLFEYFSETQRNKGNFPGRFSGRQFSNSRSEMNVSTLELGDSALYLCASSLAPSEIYNEQFFGPGTRLTVL.

The chain employs TRBV6-4 and TRBJ1-6; D possibly corresponds to TRBD1 (5 bases). Germline values: CDR1 MRHNA, CDR2 SNTAGT. V was trimmed by 8 bases and J by 0 bases, leaving 14 bases between them. This CDR3 region has 16 residues. The CDR3 DNA reads as TGTGCCAGCGGGGTGGGGGGGAGCTCCTATAATTCACCCCTCCACTTT. As protein: CASGVGGSSYNSPLHF.

This clone appeared a single time. CDR3 residues: CAWSRGPTEAFF. In DNA form, the CDR3 reads TGTGCCTGGAGCCGTGGGCCAACTGAAGCTTTCTTT. The V and J genes are TRBV30 and TRBJ1-1; the D is unclear. Trimming removed 3 bases at V and 5 bases at J, with 10 bases between. CDR1 is GTSNPN, CDR2 SVGIG, per germline (reference sequence). The CDR3 consists of 12 residues.

The rearrangement joins TRBV7-9 to TRBJ1-1; TRBD1 aligns across 8 bases. V trimming: 3 bases; J trimming: 4 bases; junction bases outside the gene matches: 4. Germline lookup yields CDR1 SEHNR and CDR2 FQNEAQ (reference sequence). CDR3 length: 14 amino acids. The CDR3 loop is CASSFGQGITEAFF. The CDR3 DNA is TGTGCCAGCAGCTTTGGACAGGGTATCACTGAAGCTTTCTTT.

This chain joins TRBV5-1 and TRBJ1-1; 8 bases are shared with TRBD1. The CDR3 length is 14 residues. The V and J ends lost 0 bases and 10 bases, in that order; junction bases with no gene match: 8. CDR1 SGHRS and CDR2 YFSETQ come from the germline V gene. As DNA, the CDR3 is TGCGCCAGCAGCTTGGCCGGCAGGGGGCAGGGAGCTTTCTTT. This codes for CASSLAGRGQGAFF.

The CDR3 spells CSVTVNTGELFF. The CDR3 nucleotides read TGCAGCGTTACGGTGAACACCGGGGAGCTGTTTTTT. The chain joins TRBV29-1 to TRBJ2-2; D unresolved. Germline lookup yields CDR1 SQVTM and CDR2 ANQGSEA. The V and J ends lost 5 bases and 1 base respectively, with 5 bases between them. The CDR3 sequence is 12 residues long.

The chain carries TRBV28 and TRBJ1-5, with D hard to call. The V end was cut by 3 bases, the J end by 7 bases, with 4 bases between. This CDR3 is built from 11 residues. Per germline, CDR1 MDHEN and CDR2 SYDVKM. The CDR3, as DNA: TGTGCCAGCAGTTTCAAACAGCCCCAGCATTTT. It yields the protein CASSFKQPQHF.

This clone was observed once. The chain employs TRBV30 and TRBJ2-1, with 11 bases lining up with TRBD2. CDR3 length equals 14 residues. Germline trimming cut 2 bases from V and 8 bases from J; bases unmatched to any gene: 5. Germline V CDR1 and CDR2: GTSNPN, SVGIG (reference sequence). CDR3 sequence (DNA): TGTGCCTGGAGTCCTTCACTAGCGGGAGATGAGCAGTTCTTC. It specifies CAWSPSLAGDEQFF.

The count of this clone is one. The V gene is TRBV6-5, the J gene TRBJ1-3; 8 nucleotides match TRBD1. With V trimmed by 6 bases and J by 1 base, 5 bases remained unmatched. CDR1 and CDR2 from the germline V gene are MNHEY and SVGAGI. The CDR3 contains 15 residues. The CDR3 sequence is CASSRQGISGNTIYF. CDR3 bases: TGTGCCAGCAGCCGACAGGGGATATCTGGAAACACCATATATTTT.

This clone was counted a few times. The chain uses TRBV30 and TRBJ2-1; TRBD2 is a possible D gene (6 bases). The CDR3 totals 13 residues. Per the germline V gene, CDR1 is GTSNPN and CDR2 is SVGIG (reference sequence). V shed 2 bases and J shed 10 bases, with 15 bases lying between them. CDR3 DNA sequence: TGTGCCTGGAGTCGAGCGCGGGGAGGCGAGCAGTTCTTC. This codes for CAWSRARGGEQFF.

The chain has TRBV9 and TRBJ1-4, with unresolved D. This CDR3 contains 13 residues. In germline, CDR1 is SGDLS, CDR2 YYNGEE. V gave up 4 bases and J gave up 8 bases, with 12 bases separating them. CDR3 in amino acids: CASSSSWEEKLFF. The CDR3 coding sequence is TGTGCCAGCAGCTCCAGCTGGGAGGAAAAACTGTTTTTT.

The chain has TRBV6-6 and TRBJ2-7, with D perhaps matching TRBD2 (5 bases). Between the trimmed V and J ends, which lost 6 bases and 9 bases, there was a span of 24 bases. This CDR3 is 15 amino acids long. Germline CDR1 reads MNHNY; CDR2 reads SVGAGI (reference sequence). This chain's CDR3 is CASRSFSLAQLGQYF. Here the CDR3 DNA reads TGTGCCAGCAGGAGCTTTAGCCTAGCCCAACTGGGGCAGTACTTC.

This clone was detected once. The chain combines TRBV27 with TRBJ2-7; 8 bases match TRBD1. The CDR3 covers 13 residues. The V gene's germline CDR1 is MNHEY and CDR2 SMNVEV (reference sequence). V lost 5 bases to trimming and J lost 4 bases; unmatched junction nucleotides: 4. CDR3 region: CASSAGGLYEQYF. In DNA, the CDR3 is TGTGCCAGCAGTGCAGGGGGCCTTTACGAGCAGTACTTC.

The chain is built from TRBV11-3 and TRBJ1-5; 8 nucleotides match TRBD1. CDR3 length: 17 amino acids. The V segment lost 5 bases and the J segment 8 bases; nucleotides outside the gene matches: 17. The germline gives CDR1 SGHNT, CDR2 YENEEA. The CDR3 reads CASSARQGLPRLKPQHF. CDR3 coding DNA: TGTGCCAGCAGCGCACGACAGGGGCTGCCCAGGTTGAAGCCCCAGCATTTT.